The subject of this entry is one T cell receptor beta chain. Its target antigen remains unknown. Library method: 5' RACE. Preparation of each TCR library used about 3,200 ng of total RNA. For each sample, cDNA synthesis with SMARTScribe reverse transcriptase was split into eight separate reactions. During cDNA synthesis, template switching was used to introduce unique molecular identifiers that contained a 6-nucleotide sample barcode. TCRalpha and TCRbeta cDNA was amplified in two nested PCRs of about 16 and 10 cycles, and bead purification was carried out after each PCR. Before amplification, the cDNA was treated with uracil DNA-glycosylase and purified using the QIAquick PCR purification kit. The second PCR added Illumina TruSeq-compatible adapters along with sample-specific barcodes. Library quality and concentration were checked on TapeStation and Qubit, and libraries were pooled at about 5 ng each. The pooled libraries were sequenced with 2 x 100 bp reads and custom sequencing primers on an Illumina HiSeq2500 single-index Rapid Run. The study's own analysis went as follows. MiGEC version 1.2.6 was used for UMI-based consensus assembly, which corrected PCR and sequencing errors. MiXCR version 2.1.1 handled V(D)J alignment, clonotype assembly and CDR3 extraction. To normalise gene usage, clonotype sharing and MAIT/NKT TCR abundance, the top 1000, 10 000 and 20 000 clonotypes in each sample were analysed. Diversity was computed as the inverse Simpson index with the vegan R package after downsampling to 27 000 UMIs. Paired Mann-Whitney U tests were applied to discordant twin pairs, and Benjamini-Hochberg correction was used for multiple testing. TCRdb reprocessed the reads and assigns one entry to each CDR3 protein sequence, leaving out DNA. The V and J calls and clone size come from TCRdb's table, not from the authors' own analysis. In this sample's table one finds about 380,000 distinct CDR3 sequences. Around 2.6% of the sample lies in the top ten.

CDR3 length: 14 amino acids, cysteine to phenylalanine. No DNA is listed. According to the germline V gene, CDR1 reads MGHRA and CDR2 reads YSYEKL. This record comes from a study of monozygotic twins with inflammatory bowel disease (dated by TCRdb to about 2019). With respect to the entire study: A total of roughly 28 monozygotic twin pairs were included in the full study, comprising nine German pairs (four IBD-concordant, five IBD-discordant) and 19 IBD-discordant Danish pairs. Within discordant pairs, disease-associated traits were sought mainly by comparing IBD patients with their genetically identical healthy co-twins. Each individual had, on average, about 151 000 unique TCRalpha sequences and 181 000 unique TCRbeta sequences available for analysis. Paper-wide results and their limitations: No single strong signal or clonotype linked to IBD turned up in the results, so the idea that one exists was not supported. IBD patients had lower TCRbeta repertoire diversity, measured by the inverse Simpson index, than their healthy co-twins. No difference in repertoire similarity was observed between concordant and discordant twins, possibly owing to limited statistical power. Distinction between different T cell subtypes could not be achieved in the analysis. Differing immunosuppressive treatments among patients may have added background noise and inter-individual variability to the repertoires. Fewer clonotypes were shared with other individuals by IBD patients than by healthy twins, most markedly in patients showing signs of disease activity.

From each donor, a roughly 2.6 ml peripheral blood sample was collected into PAXgene tubes and stored at -80 degrees C. Total RNA was isolated from whole blood with the PAXgene blood miRNA kit on an automated QIAcube, without T cell sorting. Peripheral blood from monozygotic twin pairs who were concordant or discordant for inflammatory bowel disease underwent deep TCRalpha and TCRbeta repertoire profiling using unique molecular barcoding. Smoking habits were recorded for all twin pairs, and individuals were classified as current, former or never smokers. Material for sequencing was blood. The source of this sequence is a human donor with ulcerative colitis or Crohn's disease, or a healthy co-twin of an affected twin (not recorded which). The rearranged segments are TRBV4-1 and TRBJ1-5. This receptor carries the CDR3 CASSPSEGSQPQHF.